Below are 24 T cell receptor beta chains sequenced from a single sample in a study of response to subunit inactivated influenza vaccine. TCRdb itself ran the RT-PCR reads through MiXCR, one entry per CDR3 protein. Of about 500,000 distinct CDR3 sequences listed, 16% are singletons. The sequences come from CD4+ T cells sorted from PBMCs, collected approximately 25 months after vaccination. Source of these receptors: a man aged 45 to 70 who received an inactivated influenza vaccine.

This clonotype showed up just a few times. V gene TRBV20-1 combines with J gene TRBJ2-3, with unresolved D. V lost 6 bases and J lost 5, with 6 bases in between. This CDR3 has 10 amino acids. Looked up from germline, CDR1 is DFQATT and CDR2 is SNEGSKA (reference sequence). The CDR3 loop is CSALEDTQYF. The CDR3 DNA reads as TGCAGTGCCCTAGAAGATACGCAGTATTTT.

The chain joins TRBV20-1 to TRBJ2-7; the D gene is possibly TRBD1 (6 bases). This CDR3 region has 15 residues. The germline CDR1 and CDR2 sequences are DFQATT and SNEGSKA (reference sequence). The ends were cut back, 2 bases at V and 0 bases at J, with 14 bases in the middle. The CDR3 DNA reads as TGCAGTGCTAGACCGACCGGGACAAGCTCCTACGAGCAGTACTTC. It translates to CSARPTGTSSYEQYF.

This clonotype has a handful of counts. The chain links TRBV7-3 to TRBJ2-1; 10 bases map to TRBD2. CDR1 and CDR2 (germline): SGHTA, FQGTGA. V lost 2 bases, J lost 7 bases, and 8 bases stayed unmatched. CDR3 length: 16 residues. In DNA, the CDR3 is TGTGCCAGCAGCTTAGACATAGCGGGAGGTACTAATGAGCAGTTCTTC. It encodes CASSLDIAGGTNEQFF.

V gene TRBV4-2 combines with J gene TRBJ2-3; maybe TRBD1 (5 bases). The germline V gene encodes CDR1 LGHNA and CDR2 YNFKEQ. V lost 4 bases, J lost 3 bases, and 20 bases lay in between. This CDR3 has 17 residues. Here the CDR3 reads CASSPHRFNGVTDTQYF. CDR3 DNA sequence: TGTGCCAGCAGCCCCCACAGGTTTAATGGGGTTACAGATACGCAGTATTTT.

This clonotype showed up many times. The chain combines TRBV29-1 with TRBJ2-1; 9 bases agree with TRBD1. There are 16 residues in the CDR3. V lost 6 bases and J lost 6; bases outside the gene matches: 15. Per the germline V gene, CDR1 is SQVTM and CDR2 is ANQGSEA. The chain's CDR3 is CSVRRTGQGVGNEQFF. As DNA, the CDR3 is TGCAGCGTACGCCGTACGGGACAGGGAGTTGGCAATGAGCAGTTCTTC.

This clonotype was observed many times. CDR3 sequence (DNA): TGTGCCAGCAGTGACTTGGGGGCGCAAGATTACGAGCAGTACTTC. Protein product: CASSDLGAQDYEQYF. The chain joins TRBV2 to TRBJ2-7; D is perhaps TRBD1 (6 bases). The CDR3 is 15 amino acids. CDR1 SNHLY and CDR2 FYNNEI come from the germline V gene. Trimming left V 3 bases short and J 4 bases short, with 16 bases between.

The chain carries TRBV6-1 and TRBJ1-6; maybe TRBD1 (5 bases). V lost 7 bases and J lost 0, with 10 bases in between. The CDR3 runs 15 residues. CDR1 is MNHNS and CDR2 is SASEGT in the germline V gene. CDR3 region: CASKTGSSYNSPLHF. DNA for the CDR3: TGTGCCAGCAAAACAGGCAGCTCCTATAATTCACCCCTCCACTTT.

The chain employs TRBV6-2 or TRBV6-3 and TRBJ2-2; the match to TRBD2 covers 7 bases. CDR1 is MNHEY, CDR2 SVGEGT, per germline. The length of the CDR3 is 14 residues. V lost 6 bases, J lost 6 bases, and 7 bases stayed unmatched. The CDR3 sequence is CASRPSGMAGELFF. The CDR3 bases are TGTGCCAGCAGGCCTAGCGGCATGGCCGGGGAGCTGTTTTTT.

CDR3 coding DNA: TGTGCCAGCACCGGGACAGGGGGACGGTTAGCGCAGTTCTTC. Amino acids: CASTGTGGRLAQFF. This chain links TRBV6-1 with TRBJ2-1, with 11 bases fitting TRBD1. Losses at the gene ends were 7 bases for V and 12 bases for J; bases not matched to a gene: 11. CDR1 and CDR2 (germline): MNHNS, SASEGT. This CDR3 has 14 amino acids.

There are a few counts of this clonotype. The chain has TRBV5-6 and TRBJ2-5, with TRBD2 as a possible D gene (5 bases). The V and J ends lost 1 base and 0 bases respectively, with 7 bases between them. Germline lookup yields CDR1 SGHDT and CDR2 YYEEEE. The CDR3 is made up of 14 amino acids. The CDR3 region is CASSLRGHQETQYF. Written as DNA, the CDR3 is TGTGCCAGCAGCTTGCGGGGTCACCAAGAGACCCAGTACTTC. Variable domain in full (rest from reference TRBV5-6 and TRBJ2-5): DAGVTQSPTHLIKTRGQQVTLRCSPKSGHDTVSWYQQALGQGPQFIFQYYEEEERQRGNFPDRFSGHQFPNYSSELNVNALLLGDSALYLCASSLRGHQETQYFGPGTRLLVL.

CDR3 in DNA: TGTGCCAGCAGTGTTTGTGAGCAGTTCTTC. Encoded protein: CASSVCEQFF. The V gene is TRBV12-3 or TRBV12-4, the J gene TRBJ2-1; D ambiguous. The CDR3 consists of 10 residues. V was clipped by 5 bases and J by 9 bases, with 5 bases between them.

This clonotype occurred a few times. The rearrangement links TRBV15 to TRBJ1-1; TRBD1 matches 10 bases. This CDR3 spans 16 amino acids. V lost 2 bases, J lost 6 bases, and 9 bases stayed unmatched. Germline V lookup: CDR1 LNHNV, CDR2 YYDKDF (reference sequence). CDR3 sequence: CATSRRQGAVSPEAFF. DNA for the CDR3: TGTGCCACCAGCAGAAGACAGGGGGCTGTCTCCCCTGAAGCTTTCTTT.

The CDR3 reads CASSPRSREKLFF. In nucleotides, the CDR3 is TGTGCCAGCAGCCCTCGCTCCCGTGAAAAACTGTTTTTT. V and J are TRBV3-1 and TRBJ1-4, with D uncertain. Trimming stripped 4 bases from V and 7 bases from J, with 10 bases between. Germline V CDR1 and CDR2: LGHDT, YNNKEL (reference sequence). The CDR3 sequence is 13 residues long.

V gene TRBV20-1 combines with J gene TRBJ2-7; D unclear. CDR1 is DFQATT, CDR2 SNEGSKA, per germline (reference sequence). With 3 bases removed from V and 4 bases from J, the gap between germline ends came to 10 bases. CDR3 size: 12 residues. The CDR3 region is CSASPGPYEQYF. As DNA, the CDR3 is TGCAGTGCTAGCCCCGGCCCGTACGAGCAGTACTTC.

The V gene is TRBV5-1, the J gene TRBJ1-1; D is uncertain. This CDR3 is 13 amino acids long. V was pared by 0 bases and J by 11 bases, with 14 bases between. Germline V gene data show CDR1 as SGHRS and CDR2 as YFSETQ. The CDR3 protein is CASSLVGYSRAFF. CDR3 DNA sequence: TGCGCCAGCAGCTTGGTGGGCTACAGTCGGGCTTTCTTT.

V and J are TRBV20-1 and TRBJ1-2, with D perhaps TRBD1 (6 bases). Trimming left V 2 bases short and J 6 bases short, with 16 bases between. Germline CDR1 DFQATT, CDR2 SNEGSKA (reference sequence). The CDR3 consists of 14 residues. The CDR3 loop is CSARSQGRGDGYTF. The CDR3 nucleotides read TGCAGTGCTAGAAGTCAGGGGCGGGGGGATGGCTACACCTTC.

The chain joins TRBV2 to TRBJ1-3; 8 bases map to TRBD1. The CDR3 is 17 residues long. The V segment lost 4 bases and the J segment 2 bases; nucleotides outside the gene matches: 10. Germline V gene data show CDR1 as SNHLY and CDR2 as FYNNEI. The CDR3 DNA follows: TGTGCCAGCAGTGTAGTAGGCGGGACAGGTCCTGGAAACACCATATATTTT. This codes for CASSVVGGTGPGNTIYF.

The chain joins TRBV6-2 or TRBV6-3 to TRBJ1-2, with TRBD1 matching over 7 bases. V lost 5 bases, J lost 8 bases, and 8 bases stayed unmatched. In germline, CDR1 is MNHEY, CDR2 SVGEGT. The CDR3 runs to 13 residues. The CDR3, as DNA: TGTGCCAGCAGTGGGGACAGAACTATGGGCTACACCTTC. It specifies CASSGDRTMGYTF.

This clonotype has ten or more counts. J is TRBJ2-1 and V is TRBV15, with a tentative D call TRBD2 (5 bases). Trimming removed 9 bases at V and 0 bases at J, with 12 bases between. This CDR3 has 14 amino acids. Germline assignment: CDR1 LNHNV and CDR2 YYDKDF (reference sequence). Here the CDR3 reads CATREWSSYNEQFF. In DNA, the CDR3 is TGTGCCACAAGGGAGTGGAGCTCCTACAATGAGCAGTTCTTC.

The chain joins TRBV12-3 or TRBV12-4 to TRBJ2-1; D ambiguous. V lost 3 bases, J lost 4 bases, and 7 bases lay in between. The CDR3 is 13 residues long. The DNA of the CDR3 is TGTGCCAGCAGTTTTGCTCTTTACAATGAGCAGTTCTTC. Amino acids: CASSFALYNEQFF.

In DNA, the CDR3 is TGCGCCAGCAGCCACCCCGGACAGGGTCCCTCCGAGCAGTACTTC. It yields the protein CASSHPGQGPSEQYF. The V call is TRBV4-3, the J call TRBJ2-7; 8 nucleotides line up with TRBD1. Per the germline V gene, CDR1 is LGHNA and CDR2 is YSLEER. CDR3 length equals 15 residues. V lost 3 bases to trimming and J lost 6 bases; unmatched junction nucleotides: 10.

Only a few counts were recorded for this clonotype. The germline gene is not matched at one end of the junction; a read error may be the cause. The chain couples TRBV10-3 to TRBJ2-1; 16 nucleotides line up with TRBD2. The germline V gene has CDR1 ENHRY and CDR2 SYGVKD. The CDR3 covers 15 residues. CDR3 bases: TGTGCCATCAGTGAGCAAGCCCCGGGACTAGCGGGAGGGCTCTTC. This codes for CAISEQAPGLAGGLF.

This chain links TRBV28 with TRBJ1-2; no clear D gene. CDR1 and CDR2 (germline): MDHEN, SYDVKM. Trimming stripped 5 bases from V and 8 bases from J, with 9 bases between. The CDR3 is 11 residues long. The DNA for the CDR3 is TGTGCCAGCAGTATGATGGGGGGCTACACCTTC. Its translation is CASSMMGGYTF.

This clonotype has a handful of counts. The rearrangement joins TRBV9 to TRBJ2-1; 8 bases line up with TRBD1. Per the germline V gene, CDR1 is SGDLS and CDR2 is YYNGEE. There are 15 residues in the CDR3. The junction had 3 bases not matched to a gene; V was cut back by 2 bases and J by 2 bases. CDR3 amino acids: CASSVSGGTYNEQFF. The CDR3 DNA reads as TGTGCCAGCAGCGTTTCAGGGGGCACCTACAATGAGCAGTTCTTC.